The following is a T cell receptor beta chain sequence with its context. This entry belongs to a study of blood T cell repertoires in COVID-19. Study information: The origin of the acute and convalescent COVID-19 samples was the United States, Italy and Spain. Nucleic acid was either cDNA or gDNA, and it came from T cells, B-cell-depleted T cells, or PBMCs.

The V gene lost 2 bases and the J gene lost 0 bases, with 10 bases spanning the gap. The CDR3 totals 15 residues. Germline V gene sequence: CDR1 SGHVS, CDR2 FQNEAQ. Original methodology: By means of reference gene primer amplification, nucleated cell counts were estimated. Only in-frame clones appear in the TCRdb table, and some are missing; sequencing was by immunoSEQ multiplex PCR. V, J and clone size were drawn from that table, and D and trimming were deduced from the DNA. The sample yields tens of thousands of clones, roughly 85% seen once. This TCR came from a human donor in a cohort sampled during active COVID-19. The V and J genes are TRBV7-8 and TRBJ1-2; D unresolved. Sample: peripheral blood. The chain's CDR3 is CASSLSAGTNYGYTF. The CDR3 bases are TGTGCCAGCAGCTTATCTGCAGGTACTAACTATGGCTACACCTTC.